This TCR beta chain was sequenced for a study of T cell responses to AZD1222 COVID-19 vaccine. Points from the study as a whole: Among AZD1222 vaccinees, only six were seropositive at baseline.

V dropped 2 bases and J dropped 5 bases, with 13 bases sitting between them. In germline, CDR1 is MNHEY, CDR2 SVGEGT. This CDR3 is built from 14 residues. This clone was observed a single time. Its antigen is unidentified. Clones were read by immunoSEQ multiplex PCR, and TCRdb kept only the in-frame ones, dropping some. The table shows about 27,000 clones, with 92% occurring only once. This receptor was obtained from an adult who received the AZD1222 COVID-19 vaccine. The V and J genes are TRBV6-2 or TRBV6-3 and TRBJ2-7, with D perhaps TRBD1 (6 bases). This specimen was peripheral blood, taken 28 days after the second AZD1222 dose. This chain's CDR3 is CASSYRQVGDEQYF. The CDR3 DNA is TGTGCCAGCAGTTACAGACAGGTTGGCGACGAGCAGTACTTC.